These 22 T cell receptor beta chains came from one sample sequenced in a study of OX40 agonist ivuxolimab in advanced cancers. Data came from immunoSEQ multiplex PCR; TCRdb stores just in-frame clones and leaves some out. The sample contains 55,000 to 65,000 clones, roughly 84% of which appear only once. The sample consisted of CD4+ or CD8+ T cells sorted from blood, taken in a trial of the OX40 agonist ivuxolimab. The receptors shown here come from an adult with an advanced solid tumor such as melanoma, head and neck, liver or kidney cancer.

CDR3 amino acids: CASSAGRSYEQYF. Here the CDR3 DNA reads TGTGCCAGCAGTGCAGGCAGGTCCTACGAGCAGTACTTC. This chain connects TRBV2 to TRBJ2-7; D remains unclear. CDR3 length equals 13 residues. Trimming left V 4 bases short and J 1 base short, with 8 bases between. Germline CDR1 SNHLY, CDR2 FYNNEI.

The rearrangement joins TRBV27 to TRBJ1-2, with a weak D call TRBD1 (5 bases). The germline CDR1 and CDR2 sequences are MNHEY and SMNVEV (reference sequence). Trimming left V 9 bases short and J 5 bases short, with 19 bases between. The CDR3 is 14 residues long. The chain's CDR3 is CASGRRDVTYGYTF. CDR3 in DNA: TGTGCCAGTGGAAGACGGGACGTCACATATGGCTACACCTTC.

The chain recombines TRBV5-1 with TRBJ2-7; 7 bases agree with TRBD1. This CDR3 spans 15 amino acids. V shed 4 bases, J shed 7 bases, and the junction held 14 bases outside the gene matches. Germline values: CDR1 SGHRS, CDR2 YFSETQ. The CDR3 reads CASSTGQAHSGEQYF. In nucleotides, the CDR3 is TGCGCCAGCAGCACCGGACAGGCCCATTCAGGGGAGCAGTACTTC.

V usage is TRBV19 and J usage is TRBJ1-3; no clear D gene. This CDR3 has 16 residues. CDR1 LNHDA and CDR2 SQIVND come from the germline V gene (reference sequence). The ends were cut back, 3 bases at V and 0 bases at J, with 12 bases in the middle. The CDR3 here is CASSIPPGNSGNTIYF. The CDR3 nucleotides are TGTGCCAGTAGTATTCCTCCGGGGAACTCTGGAAACACCATATATTTT.

This rearrangement joins TRBV9 to TRBJ1-2, with 9 bases matching TRBD1. J was trimmed by 2 bases and V by 4 bases; bases with no gene match: 6. CDR1 and CDR2 (germline): SGDLS, YYNGEE. The length of the CDR3 is 15 residues. The DNA of the CDR3 is TGTGCCAGCAGCCCCCGACAGGGGGTAAACTATGGCTACACCTTC. This gives the protein CASSPRQGVNYGYTF.

The CDR3 loop is CASSLGQGMNTEAFF. CDR3 nucleotides: TGTGCCAGCAGCTTAGGGCAGGGAATGAACACTGAAGCTTTCTTT. V is TRBV11-2 and J is TRBJ1-1; tentative D call: TRBD1 (5 bases). This CDR3 is built from 15 residues. V dropped 1 base and J dropped 0 bases, with 9 bases sitting between them. CDR1 is SGHAT, CDR2 FQNNGV, per germline.

The chain couples TRBV6-6 to TRBJ2-7; 12 positions agree with TRBD1. V gave up 10 bases and J gave up 6 bases; unmatched junction bases: 13. CDR3 length: 15 residues. Germline CDR1 and CDR2: MNHNY and SVGAGI (reference sequence). The CDR3: CATRPGQGAQGEQYF. CDR3 DNA: TGTGCCACCCGACCGGGACAGGGGGCCCAGGGCGAGCAGTACTTC.

J is TRBJ2-7 and V is TRBV7-8; D is unclear. CDR1 is SGHVS and CDR2 is FQNEAQ in the germline V gene. The CDR3 is 17 residues long. Deletions cut 7 bases from V and 1 base from J, with 23 bases between. In nucleotides, the CDR3 is TGTGCCAGCAACACGATAGGCACCCCTTCACCGTCCTACGAGCAGTACTTC. Amino acids: CASNTIGTPSPSYEQYF.

V gene TRBV19 combines with J gene TRBJ2-1; tentatively, D is TRBD1 (5 bases). Germline assignment: CDR1 LNHDA and CDR2 SQIVND (reference sequence). Trimming cost V 4 bases and J 2 bases, with 12 bases left between them. This CDR3 spans 15 amino acids. Here the CDR3 reads CASSTLRVPYNEQFF. CDR3 nucleotides: TGTGCCAGTAGTACTCTCAGGGTACCCTACAATGAGCAGTTCTTC. Full variable domain (outside the CDR3, taken from reference TRBV19 and TRBJ2-1): DGGITQSPKYLFRKEGQNVTLSCEQNLNHDAMYWYRQDPGQGLRLIYYSQIVNDFQKGDIAEGYSVSREKKESFPLTVTSAQKNPTAFYLCASSTLRVPYNEQFFGPGTRLTVL.

The chain uses TRBV5-1 and TRBJ1-4; D uncertain. This CDR3 contains 14 residues. Germline values: CDR1 SGHRS, CDR2 YFSETQ. Trimming removed 0 bases at V and 2 bases at J, with 5 bases between. The CDR3, as DNA: TGCGCCAGCAGCTTGGATACCACTAATGAAAAACTGTTTTTT. It yields the protein CASSLDTTNEKLFF.

V is TRBV11-1 and J is TRBJ2-3; no firm D call. V lost 4 bases to trimming and J lost 10 bases, with 15 bases between them. The CDR3 runs to 13 residues. Germline assignment: CDR1 SGHAT and CDR2 FQDESV (reference sequence). The CDR3 is CASSSVLKGPQYF. The CDR3, as DNA: TGTGCCAGCAGCTCCGTACTGAAAGGACCGCAGTATTTT. Looking up the rest from reference TRBV11-1 and TRBJ2-3 gives the full variable domain: EAEVAQSPRYKITEKSQAVAFWCDPISGHATLYWYRQILGQGPELLVQFQDESVVDDSQLPKDRFSAERLKGVDSTLKIQPAELGDSAMYLCASSSVLKGPQYFGPGTRLTVL.

The chain has TRBV28 and TRBJ2-3; no reliable D call. CDR1 MDHEN and CDR2 SYDVKM come from the germline V gene. V was trimmed by 3 bases and J by 0 bases, leaving 4 bases between them. This CDR3 comprises 13 residues. The CDR3 spells CASSLESTDTQYF. The CDR3 DNA reads as TGTGCCAGCAGTTTGGAGAGCACAGATACGCAGTATTTT.

The chain links TRBV27 to TRBJ2-3; weak D call: TRBD2 (5 bases). CDR1 and CDR2 from the germline V gene are MNHEY and SMNVEV (reference sequence). The CDR3 is made up of 14 amino acids. Trimming cost V 3 bases and J 6 bases, with 13 bases left between them. For the CDR3, the DNA is TGTGCCAGCAGTTTGGACTGGAATTCGGATACGCAGTATTTT. Its protein product is CASSLDWNSDTQYF.

This clone was observed a handful of times. The J gene is TRBJ2-3, the V gene TRBV4-1; TRBD2 agrees at 11 bases. J gave up 6 bases and V 4 bases, and 12 bases lay outside the gene matches. CDR1 is MGHRA and CDR2 is YSYEKL in the germline V gene. This CDR3 is 17 amino acids long. The CDR3 DNA follows: TGCGCCAGCAGCCGGGGGGGACTAGCGGCCCTAGGGGATACGCAGTATTTT. Its protein is CASSRGGLAALGDTQYF.

This clone was recorded once. The V and J genes are TRBV28 and TRBJ2-7, with 10 bases fitting TRBD1. The CDR3 is 15 residues long. Germline values: CDR1 MDHEN, CDR2 SYDVKM. Trimming at V came to 4 bases and at J to 3 bases, leaving 6 bases not matched to a gene. CDR3 coding DNA: TGTGCCAGCAGTTCCTCCGGGACAGGGGACTACGAGCAGTACTTC. Translating gives CASSSSGTGDYEQYF. Combining the CDR3 with reference TRBV28 and TRBJ2-7 gives the whole variable domain DVKVTQSSRYLVKRTGEKVFLECVQDMDHENMFWYRQDPGLGLRLIYFSYDVKMKEKGDIPEGYSVSREKKERFSLILESASTNQTSMYLCASSSSGTGDYEQYFGPGTRLTVT.

This chain joins TRBV29-1 and TRBJ1-2, with TRBD1 as a possible D gene (5 bases). Per the germline V gene, CDR1 is SQVTM and CDR2 is ANQGSEA. The CDR3 totals 14 residues. V lost 7 bases to trimming and J lost 0 bases, with 15 bases between them. The CDR3 sequence: CSARGGNANYGYTF. The CDR3 DNA follows: TGCAGCGCCCGCGGGGGAAATGCTAACTATGGCTACACCTTC.

This clone turned up a few times. This sequence joins TRBV7-3 and TRBJ2-7, with D maybe TRBD2 (6 bases). Germline CDR1 SGHTA, CDR2 FQGTGA. V lost 1 base and J lost 5, with 12 bases in between. CDR3 length equals 14 residues. CDR3 nucleotides: TGTGCCAGCAGCTTAATCGGCGGGGTAAACGAGCAGTACTTC. Translating it yields CASSLIGGVNEQYF. Together with reference TRBV7-3 and TRBJ2-7, the CDR3 gives the full variable domain: GAGVSQTPSNKVTEKGKYVELRCDPISGHTALYWYRQSLGQGPEFLIYFQGTGAADDSGLPNDRFFAVRPEGSVSTLKIQRTERGDSAVYLCASSLIGGVNEQYFGPGTRLTVT.

CDR3 in amino acids: CASSVVPGLDSEQYF. Here the CDR3 DNA reads TGTGCCAGCAGCGTAGTTCCGGGACTAGACAGCGAGCAGTACTTC. The chain employs TRBV9 and TRBJ2-7; TRBD2 aligns across 8 bases. The ends lost 0 bases at V and 6 bases at J; junction bases unmatched: 8. The CDR3 spans 15 residues. The germline V gene has CDR1 SGDLS and CDR2 YYNGEE.

The gene calls are TRBV6-1 and TRBJ1-5; D is undetermined. Germline CDR1 is MNHNS and CDR2 is SASEGT. The V end lost 6 bases, the J end lost 0 bases, and 6 bases lay between the germline ends. This CDR3 region has 13 residues. The CDR3 bases are TGTGCCAGCAGCCCCAATAGCAATCAGCCCCAGCATTTT. Its protein product is CASSPNSNQPQHF.

V and J are TRBV2 and TRBJ1-3, with 8 bases matching TRBD1. There are 16 residues in the CDR3. In germline, CDR1 is SNHLY, CDR2 FYNNEI. J lost 0 bases, V lost 5 bases, and 6 bases had no gene match. CDR3 residues: CASSLDRVVSGNTIYF. The CDR3 bases are TGTGCCAGCAGTCTGGACAGGGTGGTCTCTGGAAACACCATATATTTT.

The chain couples TRBV18 to TRBJ2-1, with 9 bases aligning to TRBD2. CDR1 is KGHSH, CDR2 LQKENI, per germline. The CDR3 runs 15 residues. V shed 5 bases, J shed 12 bases, and the junction held 14 bases outside the gene matches. This CDR3 is CASSILTSGLGGQFF. CDR3 coding DNA: TGTGCCAGCTCAATCTTGACTAGCGGCCTAGGTGGGCAGTTCTTC.

The chain links TRBV4-2 to TRBJ2-5; a weak D match, TRBD2 (7 bases). The V and J ends lost 1 base and 5 bases respectively, with 14 bases between them. This CDR3 has 15 amino acids. Germline V gene data show CDR1 as LGHNA and CDR2 as YNFKEQ. CDR3: CASSQVPGEGETQYF. For the CDR3, the DNA is TGTGCCAGCAGCCAAGTGCCAGGGGAGGGGGAGACCCAGTACTTC.